This T cell receptor (beta chain) was obtained from a study of glioma-infiltrating T cells. At the level of the study: Low-grade gliomas were grade II; glioblastomas were grade IV at initial diagnosis. Glioma patients had dexamethasone for six or fewer days before surgery.

This CDR3 contains 13 residues. V gave up 4 bases and J gave up 1 base, with 9 bases separating them. In germline, CDR1 is DFQATT, CDR2 SNEGSKA (reference sequence). For this clonotype: Its antigen is currently unknown.

Study-wide points: Non-neoplastic patients had below-expected tissue-blood divergence, while all gliomas exceeded expectation. A blood CDR3 motif signature was depleted in highly divergent patients.

The iRepertoire nested amplicon-rescue multiplex PCR amplified TCR alpha and beta CDR3s from RNA. TCRdb reprocessed the multiplex PCR reads with MiXCR, giving one entry per CDR3 protein. In the table there are around 350,000 distinct CDR3 sequences, 35% to 45% of which are singletons. The receptor was isolated from a human donor with low-grade glioma or glioblastoma, undergoing nonglioma brain surgery, or in good health (not recorded which). Sequencing input: glioma tissue, nonneoplastic brain tissue, or PBMCs (not recorded which). This chain joins TRBV20-1 and TRBJ2-3; a weak D match, TRBD2 (5 bases). The CDR3 reads CSATLEGTDTQYF. Here the CDR3 DNA reads TGCAGTGCTACACTAGAGGGCACAGATACGCAGTATTTT.